This T cell receptor (beta chain) was captured in a study of regulatory T cells in long-lasting Graves disease. iRepertoire HTBI primers and Arm-PCR of CDR3 regions built TCR beta libraries. A single record per CDR3 protein comes from TCRdb applying MiXCR to the multiplex PCR reads. The data show about 460,000 distinct CDR3 sequences, with approximately 23% seen just once and around 13% held by the top ten. Per the germline V gene, CDR1 is SGHVS and CDR2 is FNYEAQ. Trimming removed 5 bases from V and 10 bases from J, with 17 bases in between. CDR3 size: 14 residues. This clonotype was detected many times. Indicated time point: persistent/refractory GD, antithyroid drugs over 5 years with positive TRAb. Researchers made the TCR library from RNA that was extracted from PBMCs.

The material sequenced was peripheral blood mononuclear cells (PBMCs), taken when the disease was refractory, from a patient treated with antithyroid drugs. V gene TRBV7-6 combines with J gene TRBJ1-4; D not resolved. This receptor was taken from a female donor with Graves disease. The CDR3, as DNA: TGTGCCAGCAGCCCAACATCACCCGAGGGAAAACTGTTTTTT. Its protein product is CASSPTSPEGKLFF.